These 21 T cell receptor beta chains were sequenced from one sample in a study of blood T cell repertoires in COVID-19. Produced via immunoSEQ multiplex PCR; TCRdb's table is partial and in-frame only. The table shows about 180,000 clones, with around 80% occurring only once. Sequencing was carried out using peripheral blood. The receptors come from a woman in her 40s with COVID-19, enrolled during active disease.

The rearrangement joins TRBV7-9 to TRBJ1-1; D remains unclear. Germline assignment: CDR1 SEHNR and CDR2 FQNEAQ (reference sequence). With 2 bases removed from V and 8 bases from J, the gap between germline ends came to 12 bases. The length of the CDR3 is 13 residues. The CDR3 spells CASSLSLELEAFF. DNA of the CDR3: TGTGCCAGCAGCTTATCGCTAGAGCTGGAAGCTTTCTTT.

The chain combines TRBV2 with TRBJ1-4, with 8 bases identical to TRBD1. The ends lost 1 base at V and 4 bases at J; junction bases unmatched: 5. The CDR3 contains 16 residues. Germline V gives CDR1 SNHLY, CDR2 FYNNEI. CDR3 sequence reads: CASSEVMGQDNEKLFF. The DNA of the CDR3 is TGTGCCAGCAGTGAAGTAATGGGACAGGATAATGAAAAACTGTTTTTT.

This clone was recorded only once. Other nucleotide sequences from this sample produce the same CDR3. This sequence joins TRBV9 and TRBJ2-7; 7 nucleotides line up with TRBD1. Germline lookup yields CDR1 SGDLS and CDR2 YYNGEE. Unmatched junction bases numbered 1, after V lost 3 bases and J lost 1 base. The CDR3 sequence is 13 residues long. CDR3 DNA sequence: TGTGCCAGCAGCGGACAGGGATCCTACGAGCAGTACTTC. Amino acids: CASSGQGSYEQYF.

This chain uses TRBV6-5 with TRBJ1-6; D is unresolved. In germline, CDR1 is MNHEY, CDR2 SVGAGI. The length of the CDR3 is 15 residues. V lost 7 bases to trimming and J lost 7 bases, with 17 bases between them. Here the CDR3 reads CASNIDRSENSPLHF. CDR3 nucleotides: TGTGCCAGCAACATAGACCGAAGCGAGAATTCACCCCTCCACTTT.

This chain joins TRBV9 and TRBJ2-2; 14 bases match TRBD2. After removal of 6 bases from V and 5 bases from J, the junction contained 6 bases not matched to a gene. The CDR3 is 16 residues long. Germline V CDR1 and CDR2: SGDLS, YYNGEE. The DNA of the CDR3 is TGTGCCAGCACCCCCGGACTAGCGGGAGGAACCGGGGAGCTGTTTTTT. Its translation: CASTPGLAGGTGELFF.

The V and J genes are TRBV27 and TRBJ1-2; D ambiguous. The CDR3 has 15 residues. V lost 3 bases and J 4 bases, leaving 15 bases between the germline ends. Germline V lookup: CDR1 MNHEY, CDR2 SMNVEV (reference sequence). The DNA for the CDR3 is TGTGCCAGCAGTTTCCACCCCGAGACAATCTATGGCTACACCTTC. Protein sequence: CASSFHPETIYGYTF.

The CDR3 region is CASSPPQGNNSPLHF. The CDR3 region has the DNA TGTGCCAGCTCACCCCCACAGGGCAATAATTCACCCCTCCACTTT. The chain links TRBV18 to TRBJ1-6; perhaps TRBD1 as D (6 bases). Germline V gene data show CDR1 as KGHSH and CDR2 as LQKENI. This CDR3 region has 15 residues. Trimming took 3 bases from V and 5 from J, leaving 11 bases between them.

The chain employs TRBV2 and TRBJ2-1; D is perhaps TRBD2 (5 bases). The germline V and J ends were trimmed by 6 bases and 10 bases, with 7 bases remaining between them. Germline CDR1 and CDR2: SNHLY and FYNNEI. The CDR3 consists of 10 residues. For the CDR3, the DNA is TGTGCCAGCAGGGGCGGGGAGCAGTTCTTC. Its protein product is CASRGGEQFF.

The chain has TRBV12-3 or TRBV12-4 and TRBJ1-6, with unresolved D. Trimming took off 8 bases at V and 10 bases at J, with 12 bases between the two ends. This CDR3 spans 12 amino acids. CDR3 DNA: TGTGCCAGCGGCCGGCTGGGCTCACCCCTCCACTTT. Its translation is CASGRLGSPLHF.

The chain combines TRBV15 with TRBJ2-7; the D is unclear. The CDR3 has 14 amino acids. V lost 0 bases, J lost 3 bases, and 9 bases lay in between. Germline CDR1 reads LNHNV; CDR2 reads YYDKDF (reference sequence). The CDR3 DNA reads TGTGCCACCAGCAGAGATCTAGTCGGCTACGAGCAGTACTTC. Translated, it gives CATSRDLVGYEQYF.

The V gene is TRBV11-3, the J gene TRBJ2-3; maybe TRBD2 (5 bases). The CDR3 is made up of 14 amino acids. With 2 bases removed from V and 1 base from J, the gap between germline ends came to 7 bases. Germline assignment: CDR1 SGHNT and CDR2 YENEEA. The CDR3 sequence: CASSLSGGTDTQYF. The CDR3 bases are TGTGCCAGCAGCTTATCCGGGGGCACAGATACGCAGTATTTT.

A word on this clone: Sequence at one end of the junction differs from germline and may be a read error. This rearrangement joins TRBV6-5 to TRBJ2-3, with 7 bases that match TRBD2. The germline V gene encodes CDR1 MNHEY and CDR2 SVGAGI. The length of the CDR3 is 15 residues. This chain's CDR3 is CASSYSGAGFRYAVF. The CDR3 nucleotides are TGTGCCAGCAGTTACTCGGGAGCGGGGTTCAGATACGCAGTATTT.

The gene calls are TRBV6-5 and TRBJ2-1, with 9 bases matching TRBD2. There are 16 residues in the CDR3. After removal of 0 bases from V and 4 bases from J, the junction contained 4 bases not matched to a gene. Looked up from germline, CDR1 is MNHEY and CDR2 is SVGAGI. The CDR3 loop reads CASSYSKAGGYNEQFF. As DNA, the CDR3 is TGTGCCAGCAGTTACTCGAAGGCGGGGGGGTACAATGAGCAGTTCTTC.

The chain joins TRBV27 to TRBJ1-5; weak D call: TRBD1 (6 bases). Germline values: CDR1 MNHEY, CDR2 SMNVEV (reference sequence). The CDR3 is 15 residues long. V was pared by 3 bases and J by 3 bases, with 12 bases between. CDR3 protein: CASSLGQGPNQPQHF. DNA for the CDR3: TGTGCCAGCAGTTTGGGCCAGGGGCCCAATCAGCCCCAGCATTTT.

This sequence joins TRBV10-1 and TRBJ1-1, with TRBD1 matching 9 bases. Germline V gene lookup returns CDR1 WNHNN and CDR2 SYGVQD (reference sequence). V lost 6 bases and J lost 1; bases outside the gene matches: 9. This CDR3 is built from 16 residues. CDR3 coding DNA: TGCGCCAGCAGCGCCGCCGGACAGGGGCCGAACACTGAAGCTTTCTTT. Protein: CASSAAGQGPNTEAFF.

V and J are TRBV19 and TRBJ1-3, with TRBD1 matching 7 bases. Per germline, CDR1 LNHDA and CDR2 SQIVND (reference sequence). The CDR3 totals 13 residues. The ends lost 9 bases at V and 4 bases at J; junction bases unmatched: 6. The CDR3: CASNRGYGNTIYF. The CDR3, as DNA: TGTGCCAGCAACAGGGGCTACGGAAACACCATATATTTT.

CDR3 sequence: CASSLAHEEYEQYF. The CDR3 DNA reads as TGTGCCAGCAGCTTAGCCCATGAGGAGTACGAGCAGTACTTC. This chain links TRBV11-3 with TRBJ2-7; the D is unclear. This CDR3 region has 14 residues. Deletions cut 1 base from V and 4 bases from J, with 11 bases between. The germline gives CDR1 SGHNT, CDR2 YENEEA.

V is TRBV5-1 and J is TRBJ2-2; 8 bases line up with TRBD1. V lost 0 bases to trimming and J lost 1 base; unmatched junction nucleotides: 2. CDR1 is SGHRS and CDR2 is YFSETQ in the germline V gene. The CDR3 covers 16 residues. The CDR3 bases are TGCGCCAGCAGCTTGGACGGACAGGGGAACACCGGGGAGCTGTTTTTT. Protein: CASSLDGQGNTGELFF.

The chain couples TRBV11-3 to TRBJ2-3; tentatively, D is TRBD2 (5 bases). This CDR3 contains 15 residues. CDR1 is SGHNT, CDR2 YENEEA, per germline. V was pared by 5 bases and J by 0 bases, with 12 bases between. CDR3 DNA: TGTGCCAGCAGCCTAGGAGGCGGGAGCACAGATACGCAGTATTTT. Amino acid sequence: CASSLGGGSTDTQYF. Together with reference TRBV11-3 and TRBJ2-3, the CDR3 gives the full variable domain: EAGVVQSPRYKIIEKKQPVAFWCNPISGHNTLYWYLQNLGQGPELLIRYENEEAVDDSQLPKDRFSAERLKGVDSTLKIQPAELGDSAVYLCASSLGGGSTDTQYFGPGTRLTVL.

This sequence joins TRBV6-5 and TRBJ2-5, with a possible D match to TRBD1 (6 bases). V was shortened by 6 bases and J by 9 bases, with 17 bases between the two germline ends. Germline-derived CDR1 and CDR2 are MNHEY and SVGAGI. The CDR3 runs 13 residues. CDR3 sequence: CASRDSTQSPQYF. In DNA form, the CDR3 reads TGTGCCAGCAGGGACAGTACCCAATCGCCCCAGTACTTC.

The genes are TRBV27 and TRBJ2-5; 16 nucleotides agree with TRBD2. The germline CDR1 and CDR2 sequences are MNHEY and SMNVEV (reference sequence). Unmatched junction bases numbered 11, after V lost 3 bases and J lost 4 bases. There are 19 residues in the CDR3. The CDR3 loop is CASSFSGTSGRAGGETQYF. The CDR3, as DNA: TGTGCCAGCAGTTTCTCCGGGACTAGCGGGAGGGCCGGGGGAGAGACCCAGTACTTC.